Sequencing of this T cell receptor beta chain was carried out in a study of T-cell reconstitution after alpha-beta-depleted transplantation in children (dated by TCRdb to about 2016). For the study in its entirety: Using TCR repertoire profiling, the study followed T-cell immune reconstitution in a quantitative way in children after TCRalphabeta/CD19-depleted allogeneic hematopoietic cell transplantation.

From cysteine to phenylalanine, the CDR3 is 15 amino acids long. Solely the CDR3 DNA is kept, with 45 bases framed from the first base. From a lookup of the germline V gene, CDR1 and CDR2 are SGHRS and YFSETQ. The junction carries 14 bases between V and J, which are trimmed by 4 bases and 2 bases respectively. The library was produced with PCR. TCRdb lists the instrument as Illumina HiSeq 2500. TCR libraries were prepared with molecular barcoding, using unique molecular identifiers to normalize TCRbeta repertoire quantification. TCRdb handled the public reads itself, with Q25 trimming in fastp and clone calling in MiXCR, and kept productive beta chains. Under each unique CDR3 protein, matching rows form one entry showing the most common genes and DNA. The sample table contains roughly 500,000 distinct CDR3 sequences; only one count was recorded for under 15% of them. The ten largest clones represent about 5.6% of the sample.

This clonotype occurred a few times. Its antigen remains undetermined. No per-base quality is available; no much larger clone lies one base away. Sequencing used PBMCs from the stem cell graft donor, obtained from the stem cell graft. The source of this sequence is a human donor who donated a stem cell graft to a child with combined immunodeficiency. The chain uses TRBV5-1 and TRBJ2-3; a tentative D call is TRBD1 (6 bases match). In nucleotides, the sequence is TGCGCCAGCAGCCCGCGACAGGTCCTCACAGATACGCAGTATTTT. It translates to CASSPRQVLTDTQYF.